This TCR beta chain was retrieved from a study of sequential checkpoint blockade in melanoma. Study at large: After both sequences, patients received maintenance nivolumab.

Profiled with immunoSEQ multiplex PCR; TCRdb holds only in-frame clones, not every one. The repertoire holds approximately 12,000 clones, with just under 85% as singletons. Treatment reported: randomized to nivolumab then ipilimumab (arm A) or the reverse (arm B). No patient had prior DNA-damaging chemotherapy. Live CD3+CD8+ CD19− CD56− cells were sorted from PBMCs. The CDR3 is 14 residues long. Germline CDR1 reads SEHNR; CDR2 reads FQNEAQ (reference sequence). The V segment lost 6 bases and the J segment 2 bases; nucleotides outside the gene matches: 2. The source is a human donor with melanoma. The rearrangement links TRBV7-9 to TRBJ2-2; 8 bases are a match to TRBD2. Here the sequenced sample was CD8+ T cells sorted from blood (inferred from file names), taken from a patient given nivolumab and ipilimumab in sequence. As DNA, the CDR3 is TGTGCCAGCAGGCGGGGGGACAACACCGGGGAGCTGTTTTTT. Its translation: CASRRGDNTGELFF.